These 32 T cell receptor beta chains were all obtained from the same sample, sequenced in a study of CD8 T cells in Susac syndrome. RNA, at roughly 0.45 to 1 ug, was reverse transcribed with random hexamers. TCRdb redid the calling of the immunoSEQ multiplex PCR reads with MiXCR, one entry per CDR3 protein. The top ten clones hold 0.1% of a sample with around 190,000 distinct CDR3 sequences, under 95% of them seen once. The specimen was CD4+ T cells from PBMCs. The receptor set was obtained from a human donor in good health.

The chain combines TRBV3-1 with TRBJ2-1; D remains ambiguous. CDR3 length equals 15 residues. CDR1 and CDR2 from the germline V gene are LGHDT and YNNKEL (reference sequence). V was cut by 0 bases and J by 4 bases, with 10 bases left in between. CDR3 bases: TGTGCCAGCAGCCAAGAACCGGTCACATACAATGAGCAGTTCTTC. Its protein is CASSQEPVTYNEQFF.

The gene calls are TRBV7-9 and TRBJ1-1, with D possibly matching TRBD1 (6 bases). V gave up 1 base and J gave up 7 bases, with 7 bases separating them. The CDR3 covers 12 residues. The germline gives CDR1 SEHNR, CDR2 FQNEAQ (reference sequence). CDR3 residues: CASSLGQVEAFF. CDR3 bases: TGTGCCAGCAGCTTAGGACAGGTTGAAGCTTTCTTT.

The chain is built from TRBV2 and TRBJ2-7, with 7 bases aligning to TRBD1. Trimming cost V 3 bases and J 6 bases; bases outside gene matches: 8. This CDR3 has 14 amino acids. Germline lookup yields CDR1 SNHLY and CDR2 FYNNEI. CDR3 DNA sequence: TGTGCCAGCAGTGATGTGGTGCAGGGGGTCGAGCAGTACGTC. Protein: CASSDVVQGVEQYV.

V usage is TRBV7-9 and J usage is TRBJ2-7; D might be TRBD1 (6 bases). The CDR3 has 13 residues. V lost 6 bases to trimming and J lost 3 bases, with 12 bases between them. Germline V gene lookup returns CDR1 SEHNR and CDR2 FQNEAQ (reference sequence). CDR3 in DNA: TGTGCCAGCAGTAAGGGGGAGTACTACGAGCAGTACGTC. Translating it yields CASSKGEYYEQYV.

The chain uses TRBV28 and TRBJ1-2; 8 bases line up with TRBD1. Germline V gives CDR1 MDHEN, CDR2 SYDVKM. The J segment lost 11 bases and the V segment lost 11 bases, leaving 16 bases of the junction unmatched. The CDR3 is made up of 13 amino acids. The CDR3 nucleotides are TGTGCCGCCTCCCAGGGGGCCTCTATCCGTTACACCTTC. Translation: CAASQGASIRYTF.

The chain links TRBV27 to TRBJ2-1; perhaps TRBD2 as D (6 bases). This CDR3 is 18 amino acids long. The germline V and J ends were trimmed by 2 bases and 0 bases, with 17 bases remaining between them. Germline-derived CDR1 and CDR2 are MNHEY and SMNVEV (reference sequence). CDR3 amino acids: CASSLNRWGESSYNEQFF. The CDR3 region has the DNA TGTGCCAGCAGTTTAAATCGGTGGGGGGAAAGCTCCTACAATGAGCAGTTCTTC.

This chain connects TRBV20-1 to TRBJ2-5; TRBD2 matches at 8 bases. Germline V gene sequence: CDR1 DFQATT, CDR2 SNEGSKA (reference sequence). This CDR3 comprises 13 residues. Unmatched junction bases numbered 2, after V lost 3 bases and J lost 2 bases. The CDR3 reads CSASGGAQETQYF. The CDR3 coding sequence is TGCAGTGCTAGCGGGGGGGCACAAGAGACCCAGTACTTC.

The genes are TRBV28 and TRBJ1-1; no definite D call. V was shortened by 6 bases and J by 0 bases, with 5 bases between the two germline ends. The CDR3 totals 12 residues. Germline V lookup: CDR1 MDHEN, CDR2 SYDVKM. CDR3 in DNA: TGTGCCAGCAGACAGATGAACACTGAAGCTTTCTTT. It yields the protein CASRQMNTEAFF.

The chain carries TRBV5-1 and TRBJ1-6, with D possibly matching TRBD1 (6 bases). The CDR3 totals 17 residues. Trimming cost V 5 bases and J 0 bases, with 15 bases left between them. Looked up from germline, CDR1 is SGHRS and CDR2 is YFSETQ. Here the CDR3 DNA reads TGCGCCAGCAGATCCATACAGGGCAGCTCCTATAATTCACCCCTCCACTTT. Its protein product is CASRSIQGSSYNSPLHF. Based on the CDR3 plus reference TRBV5-1 and TRBJ1-6, the full variable domain is KAGVTQTPRYLIKTRGQQVTLSCSPISGHRSVSWYQQTPGQGLQFLFEYFSETQRNKGNFPGRFSGRQFSNSRSEMNVSTLELGDSALYLCASRSIQGSSYNSPLHFGNGTRLTVT.

The chain recombines TRBV5-1 with TRBJ2-3; 7 bases agree with TRBD2. V lost 4 bases and J lost 0; bases outside the gene matches: 5. CDR3 length: 15 amino acids. CDR1 and CDR2 from the germline V gene are SGHRS and YFSETQ. In nucleotides, the CDR3 is TGCGCCAGCAGCCGGAGCGGGACTAGCACAGATACGCAGTATTTT. It codes for CASSRSGTSTDTQYF. The full variable domain, with the rest looked up from reference TRBV5-1 and TRBJ2-3, is KAGVTQTPRYLIKTRGQQVTLSCSPISGHRSVSWYQQTPGQGLQFLFEYFSETQRNKGNFPGRFSGRQFSNSRSEMNVSTLELGDSALYLCASSRSGTSTDTQYFGPGTRLTVL.

V and J are TRBV18 and TRBJ2-3; D may match TRBD1 or TRBD2 (5 bases each). This CDR3 comprises 17 residues. Germline values: CDR1 KGHSH, CDR2 LQKENI. V was clipped by 5 bases and J by 5 bases, with 23 bases between them. This CDR3 reads CASSSTEGSTGLDTQYF. CDR3 DNA sequence: TGTGCCAGCTCATCCACAGAGGGGTCAACGGGGCTAGATACGCAGTATTTT.

The J gene is TRBJ2-5, the V gene TRBV29-1; maybe TRBD1 (6 bases). The germline V gene encodes CDR1 SQVTM and CDR2 ANQGSEA. Between the trimmed V and J ends, which lost 8 bases and 5 bases, there was a span of 18 bases. The CDR3 runs 13 residues. The CDR3 nucleotides read TGCAGCCAAATTGGGGGCCCCCGGGAGACCCAGTACTTC. Its protein is CSQIGGPRETQYF.

This clonotype has only a few counts. The chain recombines TRBV6-1 with TRBJ1-1; D might be TRBD1 (5 bases). This CDR3 contains 14 residues. Germline values: CDR1 MNHNS, CDR2 SASEGT. The ends were cut back, 5 bases at V and 5 bases at J, with 15 bases in the middle. The CDR3 DNA follows: TGTGCCAGCAGTCTAGGGACCCGAGGAACTGAAGCTTTCTTT. As protein: CASSLGTRGTEAFF.

This clonotype is a singleton in its sample. V gene TRBV6-1 combines with J gene TRBJ1-2, with D tentatively TRBD1 (6 bases). Germline V gives CDR1 MNHNS, CDR2 SASEGT. Trimming took 2 bases from V and 8 from J, leaving 18 bases between them. CDR3 length: 15 residues. The CDR3 DNA reads as TGTGCCAGCAGTGAATCAAGAACGTGGGGGCACGGCTACACCTTC. The encoded protein is CASSESRTWGHGYTF.

The J gene is TRBJ1-2, the V gene TRBV12-3 or TRBV12-4; 9 bases map to TRBD1. CDR3 length: 15 residues. V was pared by 6 bases and J by 3 bases, with 8 bases of the junction left unmatched. This chain's CDR3 is CASRETGGPHYGYTF. The DNA for the CDR3 is TGTGCCAGCAGAGAAACAGGGGGCCCTCACTATGGCTACACCTTC.

The table lists this clonotype with a few counts. The genes are TRBV7-8 and TRBJ2-5; no clear D gene. V lost 3 bases and J 5 bases, leaving 4 bases between the germline ends. CDR3 length: 11 amino acids. The germline gives CDR1 SGHVS, CDR2 FQNEAQ. The DNA for the CDR3 is TGTGCCAGCAGCTTTCACGAGACCCAGTACTTC. It codes for CASSFHETQYF.

V and J are TRBV6-5 and TRBJ2-4; D might be TRBD1 or TRBD2, each matching 5 bases. CDR1 is MNHEY and CDR2 is SVGAGI in the germline V gene. V was pared by 2 bases and J by 0 bases, with 14 bases between. The CDR3 covers 17 residues. The CDR3 region is CASSYRDGDAAKNIQYF. As DNA, the CDR3 is TGTGCCAGCAGTTACCGGGACGGAGACGCAGCCAAAAACATTCAGTACTTC.

V is TRBV5-1 and J is TRBJ1-6; 8 bases are shared with TRBD1. This CDR3 has 15 amino acids. V lost 0 bases and J lost 6; bases outside the gene matches: 2. Germline CDR1 is SGHRS and CDR2 is YFSETQ. This chain's CDR3 is CASSLETGVNSPLHF. CDR3 coding DNA: TGCGCCAGCAGCTTGGAGACAGGGGTTAATTCACCCCTCCACTTT.

The chain joins TRBV4-3 to TRBJ2-3; no definite D call. The germline CDR1 and CDR2 sequences are LGHNA and YSLEER. The V end lost 0 bases, the J end lost 5 bases, and 6 bases lay between the germline ends. The CDR3 is 13 amino acids. The CDR3 region is CASSQEAGDTQYF. The CDR3 DNA sequence: TGCGCCAGCAGCCAAGAGGCAGGAGATACGCAGTATTTT.

The chain couples TRBV30 to TRBJ1-1; D ambiguous. CDR3 length: 14 residues. Germline V lookup: CDR1 GTSNPN, CDR2 SVGIG (reference sequence). Trimming pared 0 bases from V and 1 base from J, leaving 9 bases between. CDR3 sequence reads: CAWSVSWQNTEAFF. CDR3 bases: TGTGCCTGGAGTGTATCCTGGCAGAACACTGAAGCTTTCTTT.

J is TRBJ1-1 and V is TRBV3-1; D uncertain. Germline CDR1 is LGHDT and CDR2 is YNNKEL (reference sequence). This CDR3 region has 14 residues. With 1 base removed from V and 4 bases from J, the gap between germline ends came to 10 bases. Here the CDR3 reads CASSQGPESTEAFF. CDR3 DNA sequence: TGTGCCAGCAGCCAAGGGCCAGAGAGCACTGAAGCTTTCTTT.

V is TRBV19 and J is TRBJ2-5, with a possible D match to TRBD1 (6 bases). Germline V gene lookup returns CDR1 LNHDA and CDR2 SQIVND (reference sequence). The CDR3 is made up of 13 amino acids. V was shortened by 4 bases and J by 10 bases, with 16 bases between the two germline ends. The CDR3: CASSRQGTPDQYF. CDR3 in DNA: TGTGCCAGTAGTAGGCAGGGGACCCCAGACCAGTACTTC.

The chain recombines TRBV29-1 with TRBJ1-1, with 7 nucleotides matching TRBD1. Germline CDR1 reads SQVTM; CDR2 reads ANQGSEA. The J segment lost 7 bases and the V segment lost 6 bases, leaving 11 bases of the junction unmatched. The CDR3 extends over 13 amino acids. The DNA for the CDR3 is TGCAGCGTCGAGAAGACAGGGCCTGGTGAAGCTTTCTTT. This gives the protein CSVEKTGPGEAFF.

This clonotype was seen only once. This chain connects TRBV5-1 to TRBJ1-2; no definite D call. Germline CDR1 is SGHRS and CDR2 is YFSETQ. The CDR3 runs to 11 residues. V lost 4 bases and J 10 bases, leaving 11 bases between the germline ends. CDR3 sequence: CASSGSGAYTF. Written as DNA, the CDR3 is TGCGCCAGCAGCGGGTCAGGCGCCTACACCTTC.

The V gene is TRBV19, the J gene TRBJ1-1; perhaps TRBD1 as D (5 bases). Germline assignment: CDR1 LNHDA and CDR2 SQIVND (reference sequence). There are 14 residues in the CDR3. V lost 5 bases and J 4 bases, leaving 14 bases between the germline ends. The CDR3 DNA is TGTGCCAGTAGTCCAGGGACGGAAATCACTGAAGCTTTCTTT. Residues: CASSPGTEITEAFF.

V and J are TRBV20-1 and TRBJ1-2; tentative D call: TRBD1 (6 bases). V lost 3 bases, J lost 2 bases, and 10 bases lay in between. The CDR3 runs 13 residues. From germline, CDR1 is DFQATT and CDR2 SNEGSKA (reference sequence). The CDR3 loop reads CSASPQGNYGYTF. As DNA, the CDR3 is TGCAGTGCTAGCCCTCAGGGGAACTATGGCTACACCTTC.

This chain connects TRBV9 to TRBJ2-6; 11 nucleotides match TRBD1. The germline gives CDR1 SGDLS, CDR2 YYNGEE. The CDR3 has 19 amino acids. V was clipped by 4 bases and J by 2 bases; unmatched bases: 11. The CDR3 loop reads CASSPGDRGVRTGANVLTF. The CDR3 coding sequence is TGTGCCAGCAGCCCGGGGGACAGGGGGGTCCGTACTGGGGCCAACGTCCTGACTTTC.

The V gene is TRBV12-3 or TRBV12-4, the J gene TRBJ2-2; D possibly corresponds to TRBD1 (5 bases). Trimming removed 3 bases from V and 4 bases from J, with 9 bases in between. The length of the CDR3 is 14 residues. CDR3 residues: CASSLGTGTGELFF. DNA of the CDR3: TGTGCCAGCAGTTTGGGCACAGGCACCGGGGAGCTGTTTTTT.

The chain is built from TRBV5-4 and TRBJ2-1; 10 bases align to TRBD2. Per the germline V gene, CDR1 is SGHNT and CDR2 is YYREEE (reference sequence). The CDR3 spans 16 residues. J gave up 3 bases and V 3 bases, and 6 bases lay outside the gene matches. CDR3 DNA: TGTGCCAGCAGCTCCCGTCGGACTAGCGGCTACAATGAGCAGTTCTTC. Translation gives CASSSRRTSGYNEQFF.

This chain uses TRBV5-1 with TRBJ1-1; D not certain. V dropped 4 bases and J dropped 4 bases, with 11 bases sitting between them. Per the germline V gene, CDR1 is SGHRS and CDR2 is YFSETQ. The CDR3 is 13 amino acids. CDR3 sequence reads: CASSPYISTEAFF. In DNA form, the CDR3 reads TGCGCCAGCAGCCCTTACATATCCACTGAAGCTTTCTTT.

The chain joins TRBV6-5 to TRBJ1-2; perhaps TRBD1 as D (6 bases). Trimming removed 0 bases from V and 4 bases from J, with 15 bases in between. The length of the CDR3 is 16 residues. Germline loops: CDR1 MNHEY, CDR2 SVGAGI. The CDR3 nucleotides are TGTGCCAGCAGTTACTCGGGGGACATGCTGTTCTATGGCTACACCTTC. It translates to CASSYSGDMLFYGYTF.

The V call is TRBV4-2, the J call TRBJ2-2; the D is unclear. Germline CDR1 LGHNA, CDR2 YNFKEQ. The V gene lost 0 bases and the J gene lost 0 bases, with 5 bases spanning the gap. This CDR3 has 15 residues. CDR3 region: CASSQDRANTGELFF. The CDR3, as DNA: TGTGCCAGCAGCCAAGATAGGGCGAACACCGGGGAGCTGTTTTTT.